This T cell receptor beta chain was captured by sequencing in a study of blood T cells in healthy people across ages. Germline V gives CDR1 SNHLY, CDR2 FYNNEI. CDR3 size: 12 residues. V lost 8 bases to trimming and J lost 7 bases, with 14 bases between them. Overall study findings and caveats: CMV infection status of these donors was not known. Age showed a roughly linear inverse relationship with TCR beta diversity per million T cells.

Sample-barcoded 5' priming and a J-beta primer mix drove a second PCR of roughly 7 to 11 cycles. One entry per CDR3 protein, called by TCRdb with MiXCR from the 5' RACE reads. In the table there are more than 1,000,000 distinct CDR3 sequences, approximately 25% of which are singletons. This clonotype was seen only a few times. The antigen remains unidentified. These same data were also listed under a study on T cells of mothers and their children. This second study notes: About 2.8 million TCR beta reads per child versus over 8.5 million per mother.

The chain recombines TRBV2 with TRBJ1-2, with D hard to call. This receptor was obtained from a girl aged 2-10 years in good health. The sample consisted of blood. The CDR3 bases are TGTGCCAGCCAGGTGTGGCCGGGTGGCTACACCTTC. It yields the protein CASQVWPGGYTF.